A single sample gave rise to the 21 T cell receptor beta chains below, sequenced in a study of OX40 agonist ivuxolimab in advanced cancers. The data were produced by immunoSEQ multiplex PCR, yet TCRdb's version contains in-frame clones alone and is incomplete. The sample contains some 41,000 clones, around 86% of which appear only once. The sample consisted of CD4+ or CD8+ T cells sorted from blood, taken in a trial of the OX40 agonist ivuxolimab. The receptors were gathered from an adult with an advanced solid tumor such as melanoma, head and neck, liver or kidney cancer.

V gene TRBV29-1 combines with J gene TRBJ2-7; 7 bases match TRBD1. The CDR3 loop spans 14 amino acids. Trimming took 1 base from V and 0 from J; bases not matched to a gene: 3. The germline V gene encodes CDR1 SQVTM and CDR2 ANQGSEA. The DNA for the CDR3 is TGCAGCGTTGAAGCAAGGGACAGCTCCTACGAGCAGTACTTC. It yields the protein CSVEARDSSYEQYF.

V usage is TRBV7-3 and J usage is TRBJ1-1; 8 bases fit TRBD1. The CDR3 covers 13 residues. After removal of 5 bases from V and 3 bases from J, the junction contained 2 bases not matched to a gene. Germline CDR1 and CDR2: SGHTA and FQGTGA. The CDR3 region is CASSPDRDTEAFF. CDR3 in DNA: TGTGCCAGCAGCCCGGACAGGGACACTGAAGCTTTCTTT.

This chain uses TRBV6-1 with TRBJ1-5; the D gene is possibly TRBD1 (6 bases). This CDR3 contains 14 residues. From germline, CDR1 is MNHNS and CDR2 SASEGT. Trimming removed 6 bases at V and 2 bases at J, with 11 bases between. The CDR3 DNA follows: TGTGCCAGCAGGATGGGGGCAGGCAATCAGCCCCAGCATTTT. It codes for CASRMGAGNQPQHF.

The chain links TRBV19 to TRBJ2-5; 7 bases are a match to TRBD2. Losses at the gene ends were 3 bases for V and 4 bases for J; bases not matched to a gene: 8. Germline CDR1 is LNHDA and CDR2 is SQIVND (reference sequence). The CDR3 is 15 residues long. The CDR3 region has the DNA TGTGCCAGTAGTATGAGGCGGGGAGGGTTAGAGACCCAGTACTTC. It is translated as CASSMRRGGLETQYF.

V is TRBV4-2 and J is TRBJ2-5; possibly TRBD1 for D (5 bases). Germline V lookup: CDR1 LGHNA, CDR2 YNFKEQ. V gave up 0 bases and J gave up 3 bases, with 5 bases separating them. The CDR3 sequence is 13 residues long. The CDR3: CASSQDREETQYF. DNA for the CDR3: TGTGCCAGCAGCCAAGACAGGGAAGAGACCCAGTACTTC.

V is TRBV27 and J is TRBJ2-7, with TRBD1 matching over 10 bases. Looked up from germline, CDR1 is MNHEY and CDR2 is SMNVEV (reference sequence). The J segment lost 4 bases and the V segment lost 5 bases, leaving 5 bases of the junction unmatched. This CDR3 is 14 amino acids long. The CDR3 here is CASSVRDRGYEQYF. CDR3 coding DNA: TGTGCCAGCAGTGTCCGGGACAGGGGATACGAGCAGTACTTC.

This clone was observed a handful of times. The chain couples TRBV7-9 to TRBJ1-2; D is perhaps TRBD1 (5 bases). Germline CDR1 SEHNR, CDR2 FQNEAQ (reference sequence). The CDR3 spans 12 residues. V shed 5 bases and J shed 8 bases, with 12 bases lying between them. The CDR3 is CASSISQGGYTF. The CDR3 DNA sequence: TGTGCCAGCAGCATCAGCCAGGGCGGCTACACCTTC.

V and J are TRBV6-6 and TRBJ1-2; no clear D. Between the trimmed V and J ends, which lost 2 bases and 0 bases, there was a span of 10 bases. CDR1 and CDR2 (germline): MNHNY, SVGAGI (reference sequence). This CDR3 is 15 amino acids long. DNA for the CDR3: TGTGCCAGCAGTTACAACATCGGGACTAACTATGGCTACACCTTC. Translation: CASSYNIGTNYGYTF.

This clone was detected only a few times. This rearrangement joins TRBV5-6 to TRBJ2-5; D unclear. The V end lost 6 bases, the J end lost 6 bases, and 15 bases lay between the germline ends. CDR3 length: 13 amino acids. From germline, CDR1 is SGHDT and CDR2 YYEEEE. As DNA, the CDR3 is TGTGCCAGCACCCGAGACACGATCAAGACCCAGTACTTC. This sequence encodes CASTRDTIKTQYF.

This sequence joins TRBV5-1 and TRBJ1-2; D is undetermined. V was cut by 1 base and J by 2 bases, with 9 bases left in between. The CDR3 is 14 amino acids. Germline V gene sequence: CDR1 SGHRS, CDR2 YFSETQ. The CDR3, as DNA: TGCGCCAGCAGCTTGAGTCCGCAGAACTATGGCTACACCTTC. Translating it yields CASSLSPQNYGYTF.

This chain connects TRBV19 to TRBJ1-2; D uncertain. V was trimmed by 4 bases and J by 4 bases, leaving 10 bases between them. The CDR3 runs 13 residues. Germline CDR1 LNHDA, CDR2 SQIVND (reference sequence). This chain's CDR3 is CASSTEVGYGYTF. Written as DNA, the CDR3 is TGTGCCAGTAGTACAGAGGTCGGCTATGGCTACACCTTC.

The CDR3 protein is CASSLGSLYTGELFF. The CDR3 region has the DNA TGCGCCAGCAGCTTGGGCAGCCTTTACACCGGGGAGCTGTTTTTT. The gene calls are TRBV5-1 and TRBJ2-2; D uncertain. The CDR3 has 15 residues. CDR1 and CDR2 (germline): SGHRS, YFSETQ. Trimming took 0 bases from V and 3 from J, leaving 9 bases between them.

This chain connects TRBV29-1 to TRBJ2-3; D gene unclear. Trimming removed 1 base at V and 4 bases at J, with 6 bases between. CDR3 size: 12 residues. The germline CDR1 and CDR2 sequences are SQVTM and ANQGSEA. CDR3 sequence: CSVEASADTQYF. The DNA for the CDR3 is TGCAGCGTTGAAGCCAGTGCAGATACGCAGTATTTT.

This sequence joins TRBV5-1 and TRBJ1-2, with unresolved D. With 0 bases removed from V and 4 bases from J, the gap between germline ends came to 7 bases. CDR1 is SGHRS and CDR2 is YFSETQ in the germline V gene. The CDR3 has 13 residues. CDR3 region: CASSLEQIYGYTF. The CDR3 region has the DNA TGCGCCAGCAGCTTGGAACAAATCTATGGCTACACCTTC.

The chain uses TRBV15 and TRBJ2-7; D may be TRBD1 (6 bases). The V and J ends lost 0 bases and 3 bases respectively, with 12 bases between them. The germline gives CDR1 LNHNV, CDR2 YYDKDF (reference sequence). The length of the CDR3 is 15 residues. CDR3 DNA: TGTGCCACCAGCAGAGAAACAGGGCAGGTCTACGAGCAGTACTTC. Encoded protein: CATSRETGQVYEQYF.

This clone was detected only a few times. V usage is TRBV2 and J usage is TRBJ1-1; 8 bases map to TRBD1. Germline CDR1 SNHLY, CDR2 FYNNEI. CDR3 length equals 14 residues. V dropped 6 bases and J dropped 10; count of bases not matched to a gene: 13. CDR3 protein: CASRELTSGGAAFF. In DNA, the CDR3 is TGTGCCAGCAGGGAACTGACCTCAGGGGGCGCAGCTTTCTTT.

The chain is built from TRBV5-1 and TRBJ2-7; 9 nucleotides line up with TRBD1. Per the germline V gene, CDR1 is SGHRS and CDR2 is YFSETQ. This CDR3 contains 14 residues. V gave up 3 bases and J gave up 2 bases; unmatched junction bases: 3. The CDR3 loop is CASSSGTGTYEQYF. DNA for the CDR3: TGCGCCAGCAGCTCTGGGACAGGGACCTACGAGCAGTACTTC.

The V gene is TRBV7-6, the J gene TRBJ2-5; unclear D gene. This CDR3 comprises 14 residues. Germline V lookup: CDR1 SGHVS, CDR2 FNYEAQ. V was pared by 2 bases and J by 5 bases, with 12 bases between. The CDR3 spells CASSLRQVGETQYF. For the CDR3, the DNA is TGTGCCAGCAGCTTACGGCAAGTAGGGGAGACCCAGTACTTC.

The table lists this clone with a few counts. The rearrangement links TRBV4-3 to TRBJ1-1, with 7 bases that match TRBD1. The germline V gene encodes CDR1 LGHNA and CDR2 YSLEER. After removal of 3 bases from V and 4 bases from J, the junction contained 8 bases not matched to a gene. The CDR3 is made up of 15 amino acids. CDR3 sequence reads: CASSQQTDRATEAFF. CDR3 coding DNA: TGCGCCAGCAGCCAGCAGACCGACAGGGCCACTGAAGCTTTCTTT.

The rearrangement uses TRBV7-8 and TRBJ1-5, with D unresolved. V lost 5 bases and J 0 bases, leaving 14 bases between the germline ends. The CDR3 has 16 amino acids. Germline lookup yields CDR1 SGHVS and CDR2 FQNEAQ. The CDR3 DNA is TGTGCCAGCAGCGAACGGTCACAGCATAGCAATCAGCCCCAGCATTTT. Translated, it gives CASSERSQHSNQPQHF.

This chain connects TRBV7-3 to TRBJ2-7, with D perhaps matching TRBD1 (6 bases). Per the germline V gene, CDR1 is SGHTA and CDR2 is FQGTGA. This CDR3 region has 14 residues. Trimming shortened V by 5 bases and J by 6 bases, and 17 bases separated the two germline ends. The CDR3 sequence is CASSPNAQGTEQYF. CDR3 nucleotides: TGTGCCAGCAGCCCAAACGCACAGGGAACCGAGCAGTACTTC.